The 20 T cell receptor beta chains presented below share a single source sample, sequenced in a study of blood T cell repertoires in COVID-19. Using immunoSEQ multiplex PCR, the repertoire was profiled, and TCRdb retains in-frame clones only, with some absent. Of about 52,000 clones in the sample, over 75% were seen once. The sample comprised peripheral blood. The receptors derive from a woman older than 75 with COVID-19, enrolled during active disease.

The chain carries TRBV24-1 and TRBJ1-5; 7 bases align to TRBD1. CDR1 is KGHDR and CDR2 is SFDVKD in the germline V gene. This CDR3 spans 16 amino acids. Trimming at V came to 4 bases and at J to 0 bases, leaving 5 bases not matched to a gene. The CDR3 DNA sequence: TGTGCCACCAGTGACCGACAGGGTACTAGCAATCAGCCCCAGCATTTT. Translating it yields CATSDRQGTSNQPQHF.

The rearrangement links TRBV28 to TRBJ2-5; D ambiguous. V was pared by 2 bases and J by 1 base, with 11 bases between. The CDR3 is 15 residues long. The germline V gene encodes CDR1 MDHEN and CDR2 SYDVKM. CDR3 sequence: CASSLTTAIQETQYF. CDR3 in DNA: TGTGCCAGCAGTTTAACAACAGCAATCCAAGAGACCCAGTACTTC.

The gene calls are TRBV24-1 and TRBJ2-1, with TRBD2 matching 11 bases. CDR1 KGHDR and CDR2 SFDVKD come from the germline V gene. The CDR3 has 15 amino acids. After removal of 9 bases from V and 2 bases from J, the junction contained 5 bases not matched to a gene. The CDR3 protein is CATAGLAGTYNEQFF. The CDR3 nucleotides are TGTGCCACCGCCGGACTAGCGGGTACCTACAATGAGCAGTTCTTC.

The chain carries TRBV3-1 (or the pseudogene TRBV3-2) and TRBJ2-7, with D maybe TRBD1 (5 bases). Trimming cost V 6 bases and J 5 bases, with 8 bases left between them. From germline, CDR1 is LGHDT and CDR2 YNNKEL (reference sequence). This CDR3 is built from 11 residues. DNA for the CDR3: TGTGCCAGCAGGGACATCAACGAGCAGTACTTC. The encoded protein is CASRDINEQYF.

The genes are TRBV5-1 and TRBJ2-3, with D perhaps TRBD2 (6 bases). Germline V lookup: CDR1 SGHRS, CDR2 YFSETQ. V was cut by 1 base and J by 0 bases, with 9 bases left in between. This CDR3 region has 15 residues. CDR3 sequence reads: CASSLPSGSTDTQYF. The CDR3 DNA reads TGCGCCAGCAGCTTGCCCAGCGGGAGCACAGATACGCAGTATTTT.

The rearrangement uses TRBV24-1 and TRBJ2-7; weak D call: TRBD1 (5 bases). Trimming took off 4 bases at V and 2 bases at J, with 17 bases between the two ends. The CDR3 spans 16 residues. Germline-derived CDR1 and CDR2 are KGHDR and SFDVKD. CDR3 sequence reads: CATSDSTTTATYEQYF. The DNA for the CDR3 is TGTGCCACCAGTGACTCCACAACGACAGCAACCTACGAGCAGTACTTC.

The chain carries TRBV10-3 and TRBJ1-5; 12 bases agree with TRBD1. CDR1 ENHRY and CDR2 SYGVKD come from the germline V gene. With 6 bases clipped from V and 3 bases from J, the junction kept 3 bases outside the gene matches. The CDR3 runs to 15 residues. The CDR3 DNA reads as TGTGCCATCAGCCCGGGACAGGGGGCCAATCAGCCCCAGCATTTT. Translated: CAISPGQGANQPQHF.

V is TRBV6-2 or TRBV6-3 and J is TRBJ2-5; D is ambiguous. Per the germline V gene, CDR1 is MNHEY and CDR2 is SVGEGT. This CDR3 comprises 14 residues. The germline V and J ends were trimmed by 0 bases and 7 bases, with 12 bases remaining between them. The CDR3 loop reads CASSYSTQSGTQYF. In DNA form, the CDR3 reads TGTGCCAGCAGTTACTCGACCCAGTCGGGGACCCAGTACTTC.

This chain connects TRBV5-1 to TRBJ2-1, with 11 bases that match TRBD2. From germline, CDR1 is SGHRS and CDR2 YFSETQ. This CDR3 region has 16 residues. J was trimmed by 4 bases and V by 0 bases; bases with no gene match: 3. CDR3 region: CASSLAGTSGYNEQFF. CDR3 DNA sequence: TGCGCCAGCAGCTTGGCCGGGACTAGCGGATACAATGAGCAGTTCTTC. The variable domain in full, with the rest retrieved from reference TRBV5-1 and TRBJ2-1, is KAGVTQTPRYLIKTRGQQVTLSCSPISGHRSVSWYQQTPGQGLQFLFEYFSETQRNKGNFPGRFSGRQFSNSRSEMNVSTLELGDSALYLCASSLAGTSGYNEQFFGPGTRLTVL.

The chain combines TRBV11-2 with TRBJ2-5, with D tentatively TRBD1 (5 bases). The CDR3 runs 13 residues. V lost 1 base to trimming and J lost 10 bases, with 13 bases between them. The germline V gene has CDR1 SGHAT and CDR2 FQNNGV. CDR3 coding DNA: TGTGCCAGCAGCTTAGTGACTCTCAGGGACCAGTACTTC. Translating gives CASSLVTLRDQYF.

CDR3 in DNA: TGTGCCAGCAGCTTAACGGGGGACAGGTATAGCAATCAGCCCCAGCATTTT. Its protein product is CASSLTGDRYSNQPQHF. The genes are TRBV7-3 and TRBJ1-5; the match to TRBD1 covers 8 bases. The CDR3 loop spans 17 amino acids. J lost 0 bases, V lost 0 bases, and 4 bases had no gene match. Germline CDR1 reads SGHTA; CDR2 reads FQGTGA.

The CDR3 here is CASSLGQVDNEKLFF. CDR3 nucleotides: TGTGCCAGCAGCCTAGGACAGGTAGATAATGAAAAACTGTTTTTT. This chain joins TRBV9 and TRBJ1-4; TRBD1 aligns across 7 bases. Germline lookup yields CDR1 SGDLS and CDR2 YYNGEE. The CDR3 loop spans 15 amino acids. J lost 4 bases, V lost 4 bases, and 7 bases had no gene match. The entire variable domain, with the rest obtained from reference TRBV9 and TRBJ1-4, is as follows: DSGVTQTPKHLITATGQRVTLRCSPRSGDLSVYWYQQSLDQGLQFLIQYYNGEERAKGNILERFSAQQFPDLHSELNLSSLELGDSALYFCASSLGQVDNEKLFFGSGTQLSVL.

The chain uses TRBV5-1 and TRBJ1-2; 8 bases line up with TRBD1. Germline lookup yields CDR1 SGHRS and CDR2 YFSETQ. The ends lost 2 bases at V and 0 bases at J; junction bases unmatched: 12. This CDR3 region has 18 residues. Here the CDR3 DNA reads TGCGCCAGCAGCTTCTTGTCAGGGGGCGCGGGAGCTAACTATGGCTACACCTTC. It specifies CASSFLSGGAGANYGYTF.

The table lists this clone with a count of one. The genes are TRBV28 and TRBJ1-5; no reliable D call. Germline lookup yields CDR1 MDHEN and CDR2 SYDVKM. CDR3 length equals 12 residues. With 4 bases removed from V and 7 bases from J, the gap between germline ends came to 8 bases. This CDR3 is CASSSSRQPQHF. The CDR3 DNA is TGTGCCAGCAGTTCCAGTCGACAGCCCCAGCATTTT.

The chain carries TRBV24-1 and TRBJ2-1, with 10 positions matching TRBD1. The germline CDR1 and CDR2 sequences are KGHDR and SFDVKD. The CDR3 consists of 16 residues. V gave up 3 bases and J gave up 5 bases; unmatched junction bases: 6. The CDR3 is CATSDDRGRVDNEQFF. The CDR3 coding sequence is TGTGCCACCAGTGATGACAGGGGGCGCGTCGACAATGAGCAGTTCTTC.

V usage is TRBV27 and J usage is TRBJ2-1; the match to TRBD1 covers 9 bases. The CDR3 spans 14 residues. V gave up 7 bases and J gave up 10 bases; unmatched junction bases: 11. Germline V lookup: CDR1 MNHEY, CDR2 SMNVEV (reference sequence). In nucleotides, the CDR3 is TGTGCCAGCACTCCGGGACAGGGCCTCCGAGAGCAGTTCTTC. Translating it yields CASTPGQGLREQFF.

The chain links TRBV6-5 to TRBJ1-5; 8 nucleotides line up with TRBD1. CDR3 length equals 13 residues. The V and J ends lost 6 bases and 6 bases, in that order; junction bases with no gene match: 4. Germline loops: CDR1 MNHEY, CDR2 SVGAGI. This chain's CDR3 is CASRDRERQPQHF. For the CDR3, the DNA is TGTGCCAGCAGGGACAGGGAACGTCAGCCCCAGCATTTT.

This clone has only one observation. The gene calls are TRBV11-2 and TRBJ2-5, with unresolved D. The CDR3 has 15 residues. V was cut by 3 bases and J by 0 bases, with 11 bases left in between. CDR1 is SGHAT, CDR2 FQNNGV, per germline. The CDR3 bases are TGTGCCAGCAGCTTTTCTCCGTCAGACCAAGAGACCCAGTACTTC. Its translation is CASSFSPSDQETQYF.

V gene TRBV2 combines with J gene TRBJ2-1, with TRBD2 identical over 9 bases. Germline loops: CDR1 SNHLY, CDR2 FYNNEI. With 5 bases clipped from V and 3 bases from J, the junction kept 2 bases outside the gene matches. This CDR3 comprises 14 residues. CDR3 bases: TGTGCCAGCAGTTATAGCGGGGGCTACAATGAGCAGTTCTTC. Its protein product is CASSYSGGYNEQFF.

The V gene is TRBV10-3, the J gene TRBJ2-2; 7 bases fit TRBD2. Germline CDR1 and CDR2: ENHRY and SYGVKD. This CDR3 is 16 amino acids long. The V gene end was trimmed by 2 bases and the J gene end by 1 base; junction bases not matched to a gene: 4. CDR3 sequence reads: CAISEEQRENTGELFF. The CDR3 DNA is TGTGCCATCAGTGAGGAGCAGCGGGAGAACACCGGGGAGCTGTTTTTT.